This paragraph covers one T cell receptor (beta chain) sequence. V lost 3 bases, J lost 1 base, and 9 bases stayed unmatched. CDR1 and CDR2 from the germline V gene are SGHRS and YFSETQ. CDR3 size: 17 residues. This specimen belongs to a study of blood T cell repertoires in COVID-19. TCRdb keeps only in-frame clones here, not all; method: immunoSEQ multiplex PCR. The sample records approximately 54,000 clones, 90% to 95% being singletons. The TCR sequence derives from a man between 45 and 60 years old with acute or convalescent COVID-19. The sample consisted of peripheral blood. This rearrangement joins TRBV5-1 to TRBJ2-3; TRBD1 matches at 9 bases. This CDR3 reads CASSWGRGQGRTDTQYF. The CDR3 DNA reads as TGCGCCAGCAGCTGGGGCAGGGGACAGGGCCGCACAGATACGCAGTATTTT.